One sample yielded the 8 T cell receptor beta chains listed below, sequenced in a study of a mutant IDH1 vaccine in newly diagnosed glioma. No antigens are known for them. Time point noted: week 11, during vaccination. Every vaccine dose comprised 300 ug of mutant IDH1 20-mer peptide plus topical imiquimod. Assay: immunoSEQ multiplex PCR; the TCRdb copy retains only in-frame clones and omits some. This sample yields fewer than 70,000 clones, of which less than 85% are seen a single time; around 3.5% belongs to the top ten. The sequences come from PBMCs, collected from a glioma patient whose treatment included an IDH1 peptide vaccine. These receptors all come from a young man with glioma.

This clone was seen just once. The V call is TRBV9, the J call TRBJ1-6; tentative D call: TRBD1 (6 bases). Germline V gives CDR1 SGDLS, CDR2 YYNGEE. The CDR3 loop spans 15 amino acids. Trimming removed 4 bases at V and 3 bases at J, with 11 bases between. This CDR3 reads CASSPGDNYNSPLHF. The DNA for the CDR3 is TGTGCCAGCAGCCCAGGGGACAACTATAATTCACCCCTCCACTTT.

The rearrangement links TRBV4-1 to TRBJ2-7; D perhaps matches TRBD2 (6 bases). In germline, CDR1 is MGHRA, CDR2 YSYEKL. Trimming cost V 1 base and J 6 bases, with 25 bases left between them. This CDR3 region has 18 residues. CDR3 region: CASSQGRARGTLRSEQYF. The CDR3 DNA follows: TGCGCCAGCAGCCAAGGCCGAGCCCGGGGGACTCTTCGGAGCGAGCAGTACTTC.

J is TRBJ1-1 and V is TRBV15; D remains unclear. CDR3 length equals 15 residues. V gave up 1 base and J gave up 5 bases, with 14 bases separating them. Germline CDR1 and CDR2: LNHNV and YYDKDF (reference sequence). The CDR3 spells CATSRAVAQRTEAFF. Written as DNA, the CDR3 is TGTGCCACCAGCAGAGCGGTTGCGCAACGGACTGAAGCTTTCTTT.

The table lists this clone with a count of one. One end of the junction does not line up with germline, which may come from a read error. This chain joins TRBV6-5 and TRBJ1-1; unclear D gene. The germline V gene encodes CDR1 MNHEY and CDR2 SVGAGI. The CDR3 loop spans 11 amino acids. This chain's CDR3 is CAISGTNEAFF. Written as DNA, the CDR3 is TGTGCCATCAGTGGCACAAATGAAGCTTTCTTT.

V gene TRBV27 combines with J gene TRBJ1-6; 7 bases are shared with TRBD1. Trimming removed 3 bases from V and 10 bases from J; junction bases left unmatched: 21. Germline CDR1 MNHEY, CDR2 SMNVEV (reference sequence). The CDR3 is made up of 19 amino acids. The CDR3 DNA follows: TGTGCCAGCAGTTTTTTCTCGACCGCGGTTCAGGGGGAGAGGTCACCCCTCCACTTT. It codes for CASSFFSTAVQGERSPLHF.

This sequence joins TRBV5-1 and TRBJ1-1; 8 bases map to TRBD1. V lost 4 bases to trimming and J lost 4 bases; unmatched junction nucleotides: 9. Per the germline V gene, CDR1 is SGHRS and CDR2 is YFSETQ. This CDR3 region has 15 residues. CDR3 loop: CASSPRQGTSTEAFF. CDR3 bases: TGCGCCAGCAGCCCCAGACAGGGGACTAGCACTGAAGCTTTCTTT.

The chain couples TRBV5-4 to TRBJ2-3; D ambiguous. Germline loops: CDR1 SGHNT, CDR2 YYREEE (reference sequence). Trimming removed 1 base from V and 0 bases from J, with 9 bases in between. The CDR3 runs 15 residues. The CDR3 DNA reads as TGTGCCAGCAGCTTGCCGGGCTCTAGCACAGATACGCAGTATTTT. This gives the protein CASSLPGSSTDTQYF.

The chain has TRBV4-2 and TRBJ1-2; D might be TRBD1 (5 bases). Trimming took 0 bases from V and 4 from J, leaving 15 bases between them. Per the germline V gene, CDR1 is LGHNA and CDR2 is YNFKEQ. The CDR3 loop spans 16 amino acids. As DNA, the CDR3 is TGTGCCAGCAGCCAAGAGGGGGGGTGGCCTATCTATGGCTACACCTTC. As protein: CASSQEGGWPIYGYTF.